This T cell receptor beta chain was documented in a study of lymphopenia after photon versus proton radiotherapy. Study outcomes and limitations: A bigger post-nadir fall in TCR diversity correlated inversely with survival time in deceased patients. Post-nadir diversity loss with photons came from oligoclonal expansion, particularly CD8+ Temra cells.

A remark on this clone: As yet, its antigen is unknown.

TCRdb's copy holds only in-frame clones and misses some; the assay was immunoSEQ multiplex PCR. The table shows 65,000 to 75,000 clones, with 87% occurring only once. The sample here was peripheral blood, taken from a patient treated with proton-based radiotherapy. The receptor comes from a man older than 75 with esophageal cancer.

The CDR3 reads CASSLLYGVGTDTQYF. Here the CDR3 DNA reads TGTGCCAGCAGCTTACTCTACGGGGTTGGGACAGATACGCAGTATTTT. V is TRBV11-2 and J is TRBJ2-3; perhaps TRBD2 as D (5 bases). The CDR3 is 16 residues long. Germline values: CDR1 SGHAT, CDR2 FQNNGV. The germline V and J ends were trimmed by 2 bases and 3 bases, with 15 bases remaining between them. The whole variable domain, remainder taken from reference TRBV11-2 and TRBJ2-3, is EAGVAQSPRYKIIEKRQSVAFWCNPISGHATLYWYQQILGQGPKLLIQFQNNGVVDDSQLPKDRFSAERLKGVDSTLKIQPAKLEDSAVYLCASSLLYGVGTDTQYFGPGTRLTVL.